This TCR beta chain was sequenced during a study of cytomegalovirus exposure and HLA in healthy donors. Background on the study: Among about 380 genotyped donors, about 80% fell in the Caucasian-associated ancestry cluster.

Regarding the study as a whole: A later analysis found common viral pathogens apparently linked to several of the most significant clusters. Presence/absence analysis assumed near-uniform sequencing depth across donors. The records held CMV serostatus as the only immune exposure information.

This clone was counted a few times. Its target is unknown. The CDR3 runs to 15 residues. CDR1 is LNHNV and CDR2 is YYDKDF in the germline V gene (reference sequence). The V gene lost 1 base and the J gene lost 6 bases, with 12 bases spanning the gap. The PCR was carried out with 60 Vbeta primers and 13 Jbeta primers. Sequencing was performed with immunoSEQ multiplex PCR; in TCRdb, only in-frame clones are kept and a portion is missing. Seen here are under 200,000 clones, roughly 80% observed once, and the top ten hold around 6%. The source material was PBMCs. The V and J genes are TRBV15 and TRBJ2-2; D possibly corresponds to TRBD1 (5 bases). This receptor was identified in a man aged 35-49 years in good health and CMV-seronegative. CDR3 loop: CATSRAQGRAGELFF. The CDR3 nucleotides read TGTGCCACCAGCAGAGCCCAGGGAAGGGCCGGGGAGCTGTTTTTT.